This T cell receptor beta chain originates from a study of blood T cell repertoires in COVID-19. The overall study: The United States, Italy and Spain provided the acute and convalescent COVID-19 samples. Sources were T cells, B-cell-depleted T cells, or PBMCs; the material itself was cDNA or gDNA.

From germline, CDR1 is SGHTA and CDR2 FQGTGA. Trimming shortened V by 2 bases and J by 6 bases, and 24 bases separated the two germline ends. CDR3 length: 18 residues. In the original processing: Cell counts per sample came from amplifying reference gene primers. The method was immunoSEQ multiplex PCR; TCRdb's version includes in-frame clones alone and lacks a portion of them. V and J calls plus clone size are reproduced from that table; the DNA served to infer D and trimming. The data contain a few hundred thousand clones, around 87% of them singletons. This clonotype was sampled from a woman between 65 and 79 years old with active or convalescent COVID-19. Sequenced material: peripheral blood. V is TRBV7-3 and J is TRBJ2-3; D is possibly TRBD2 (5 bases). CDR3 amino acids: CASSLFFHEGRLRDTQYF. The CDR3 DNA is TGTGCCAGCAGCTTATTTTTTCATGAGGGCCGGCTTAGGGATACGCAGTATTTT.